The sequence of this T cell receptor beta chain was determined in a study of T cell repertoires in cytomegalovirus infection. Study in general: Peptides in the study included HLA-C-restricted and HLA-B-restricted CMV epitopes.

A note on this clonotype: Its target is not known.

The V gene's germline CDR1 is SGHAT and CDR2 FQNNGV. Trimming shortened V by 2 bases and J by 4 bases, and 24 bases separated the two germline ends. The CDR3 has 19 amino acids. Findings and caveats of the study: HLA-C-restricted CMV-specific TCR beta clonotypes prevailed in the ex vivo response. Based on cumulative public TCR beta family frequency, carriers of CMV plus the relevant HLA were identified.

TCRdb itself ran the reads through MiXCR, one entry per CDR3 protein. In the table there are roughly 990,000 distinct CDR3 sequences, around a third of which are singletons. Sequenced here: cultured CD8+ T cells from PBMCs, sampled from culture after CMV antigen stimulation. The V and J genes are TRBV11-2 and TRBJ2-1; D is tentatively TRBD1 or TRBD2 (5 bases each). The sequence came from a human donor in good health (CMV status not recorded). Some clones in this sample may be carry-over from other donors' samples. The CDR3 DNA reads as TGTGCCAGCAGCTTATCACCTTTGCTGGGGGACGGGGAGTACAATGAGCAGTTCTTC. This gives the protein CASSLSPLLGDGEYNEQFF.